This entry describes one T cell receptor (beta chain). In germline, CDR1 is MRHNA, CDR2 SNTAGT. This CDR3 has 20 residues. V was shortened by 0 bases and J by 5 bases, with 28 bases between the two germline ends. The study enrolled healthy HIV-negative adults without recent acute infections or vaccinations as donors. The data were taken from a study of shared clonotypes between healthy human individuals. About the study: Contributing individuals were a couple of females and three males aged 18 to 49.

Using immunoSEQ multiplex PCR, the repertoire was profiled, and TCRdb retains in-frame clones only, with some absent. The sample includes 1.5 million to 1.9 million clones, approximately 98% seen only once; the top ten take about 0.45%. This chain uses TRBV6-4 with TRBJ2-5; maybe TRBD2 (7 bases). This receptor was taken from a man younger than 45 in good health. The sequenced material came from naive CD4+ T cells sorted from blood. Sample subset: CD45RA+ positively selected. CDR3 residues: CASSDSRGREGDDDEETQYF. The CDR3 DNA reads TGTGCCAGCAGTGACTCGAGAGGGAGGGAGGGGGACGACGATGAGGAGACCCAGTACTTC.